This TCR beta chain derives from a study of blood T cells in healthy people across ages. Study-level points and caveats: It was not possible, with unsorted PBMCs, to conclusively compare naive and antigen-experienced cells. Higher naive T cell percentage went strongly together with higher TCR beta diversity.

For this clonotype: Its cognate antigen is unknown.

A second about 6 to 12 cycle PCR used barcoded and J-beta primers. TCRdb fed the 5' RACE reads into MiXCR, producing one record per CDR3 protein. Altogether 800,000 to 950,000 distinct CDR3 sequences are present, 25% to 30% being singletons, with the ten largest covering roughly a tenth. The trim removed 0 bases at V and 7 bases at J, leaving 10 bases unmatched. CDR1 and CDR2 (germline): SGHKS, YYEKEE (reference sequence). The CDR3 runs 17 residues. A further study also used this sample, focusing on T cells of mothers and their children. That investigation notes: A second PCR was performed with the M1S primer. This primer added sample barcodes and 2-4 random nucleotides. Overlap measured in related mother-child pairs was slightly, non-significantly higher than in unrelated pairs.

The chain carries TRBV5-5 and TRBJ2-1; 10 bases align to TRBD1. Sample: blood. The origin of this receptor is a woman aged 40 to 55 in good health. The CDR3 loop is CASSLAVMTGGLNEQFF. The CDR3 coding sequence is TGTGCCAGCAGCTTGGCAGTCATGACAGGGGGCTTAAATGAGCAGTTCTTC.